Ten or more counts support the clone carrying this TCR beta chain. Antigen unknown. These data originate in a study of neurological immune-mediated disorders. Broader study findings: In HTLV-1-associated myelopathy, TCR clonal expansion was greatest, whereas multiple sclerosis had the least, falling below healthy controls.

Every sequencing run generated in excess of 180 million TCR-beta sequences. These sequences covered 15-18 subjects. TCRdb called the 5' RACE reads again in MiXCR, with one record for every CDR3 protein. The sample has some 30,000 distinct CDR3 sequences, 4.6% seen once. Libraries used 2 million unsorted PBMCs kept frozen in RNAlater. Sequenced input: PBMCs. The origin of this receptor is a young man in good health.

CDR3 nucleotide sequence: TGTGCCAGCAGTTCGAGCGTCAATTCACCCCTCCACTTT. It encodes CASSSSVNSPLHF. The J gene is TRBJ1-6, the V gene TRBV27; D is undetermined. The germline V gene encodes CDR1 MNHEY and CDR2 SMNVEV (reference sequence). Trimming removed 4 bases from V and 7 bases from J, with 8 bases in between. This CDR3 contains 13 residues.